Presented here are 21 T cell receptor beta chains from one specimen sequenced in a study of blood T cell repertoires in COVID-19. Using immunoSEQ multiplex PCR, the repertoire was profiled, and TCRdb retains in-frame clones only, with some absent. The data contain about 220,000 clones, 84% of them singletons. Sequenced material: peripheral blood. Source of these receptors: a woman aged 60-75 years with acute or convalescent COVID-19.

This chain connects TRBV2 to TRBJ1-1, with 8 bases aligning to TRBD1. The CDR3 is 15 residues long. Trimming at V came to 6 bases and at J to 2 bases, leaving 8 bases not matched to a gene. Germline CDR1 SNHLY, CDR2 FYNNEI. This CDR3 is CASRPVTGGNTEAFF. Written as DNA, the CDR3 is TGTGCCAGCAGACCGGTAACAGGGGGTAACACTGAAGCTTTCTTT.

The rearrangement uses TRBV5-4 and TRBJ1-2; a possible D gene is TRBD1 (5 bases). V lost 4 bases, J lost 4 bases, and 14 bases lay in between. Germline CDR1 SGHNT, CDR2 YYREEE (reference sequence). The CDR3 consists of 14 residues. DNA for the CDR3: TGTGCCAGCAGCCCCGATAGACAGTCCTATGGCTACACCTTC. Protein sequence: CASSPDRQSYGYTF. The variable domain in full, with the rest retrieved from reference TRBV5-4 and TRBJ1-2, is ETGVTQSPTHLIKTRGQQVTLRCSSQSGHNTVSWYQQALGQGPQFIFQYYREEENGRGNFPPRFSGLQFPNYSSELNVNALELDDSALYLCASSPDRQSYGYTFGSGTRLTVV.

V usage is TRBV12-3 or TRBV12-4 and J usage is TRBJ2-2; D may be TRBD2 (6 bases). The CDR3 is made up of 13 amino acids. V gave up 2 bases and J gave up 8 bases, with 9 bases separating them. The CDR3 region is CASSLMGGGELFF. CDR3 nucleotide sequence: TGTGCCAGCAGTTTAATGGGGGGTGGGGAGCTGTTTTTT.

As DNA, the CDR3 is TGTGCCAGTAGTAGAAAAACAGGGACCGGGGCCAACGTCCTGACTTTC. Protein: CASSRKTGTGANVLTF. This chain links TRBV19 with TRBJ2-6; a weak D match, TRBD1 (6 bases). Germline CDR1 LNHDA, CDR2 SQIVND (reference sequence). Trimming took 4 bases from V and 4 from J, leaving 14 bases between them. There are 16 residues in the CDR3.

The chain carries TRBV29-1 and TRBJ1-5, with D uncertain. Germline CDR1 is SQVTM and CDR2 is ANQGSEA. V dropped 4 bases and J dropped 2 bases, with 9 bases sitting between them. The CDR3 is 13 residues long. In DNA form, the CDR3 reads TGCAGCGTTGGACGGGATGGCAATCAGCCCCAGCATTTT. This sequence encodes CSVGRDGNQPQHF.

This rearrangement joins TRBV2 to TRBJ1-3, with a tentative D call TRBD1 (6 bases). Germline CDR1 reads SNHLY; CDR2 reads FYNNEI. The V gene lost 5 bases and the J gene lost 1 base, with 18 bases spanning the gap. This CDR3 region has 17 residues. This CDR3 reads CASSRMDRLSSGNTIYF. The DNA for the CDR3 is TGTGCCAGCAGTCGAATGGACAGATTAAGTTCTGGAAACACCATATATTTT.

The table lists this clone with a count of one. This chain connects TRBV4-2 to TRBJ2-5, with 8 bases aligning to TRBD1. Trimming took 2 bases from V and 5 from J; bases not matched to a gene: 7. The CDR3 runs 15 residues. The V gene's germline CDR1 is LGHNA and CDR2 YNFKEQ. The CDR3 coding sequence is TGTGCCAGCAGCCAAACGCAGGGGGCAGGGGAGACCCAGTACTTC. Encoded protein: CASSQTQGAGETQYF.

This clone was seen just once. The V gene is TRBV4-3, the J gene TRBJ2-5, with 7 bases that match TRBD2. In germline, CDR1 is LGHNA, CDR2 YSLEER. The CDR3 spans 16 residues. V shed 3 bases and J 2 bases; nucleotides not matched to a gene: 9. CDR3 sequence (DNA): TGCGCCAGCAGCCAGATGGTAGGCGGGGGTCAAGAGACCCAGTACTTC. Protein: CASSQMVGGGQETQYF.

The chain is built from TRBV10-3 and TRBJ1-1; D may be TRBD1 (6 bases). CDR1 is ENHRY, CDR2 SYGVKD, per germline. CDR3 length: 14 residues. The V gene lost 3 bases and the J gene lost 0 bases, with 8 bases spanning the gap. CDR3 loop: CAISERTVNTEAFF. CDR3 in DNA: TGTGCCATCAGTGAAAGGACAGTGAACACTGAAGCTTTCTTT.

The chain combines TRBV7-2 with TRBJ2-1; TRBD2 agrees at 8 bases. The CDR3 has 15 residues. Germline CDR1 and CDR2: SGHTA and FQGNSA. Losses at the gene ends were 5 bases for V and 6 bases for J; bases not matched to a gene: 9. CDR3 sequence (DNA): TGTGCCAGCAGCGTTTCTAGCGGGCATAGCAATGAGCAGTTCTTC. It is translated as CASSVSSGHSNEQFF.

The V gene is TRBV24-1, the J gene TRBJ1-2; 8 bases match TRBD1. Germline CDR1 and CDR2: KGHDR and SFDVKD. The CDR3 runs 16 residues. The trim removed 5 bases at V and 4 bases at J, leaving 11 bases unmatched. CDR3 amino acids: CATSVFRGRGRYGYTF. In DNA form, the CDR3 reads TGTGCCACCAGTGTCTTCAGGGGGCGTGGGCGCTATGGCTACACCTTC.

The V and J genes are TRBV14 and TRBJ1-2; D is perhaps TRBD1 (5 bases). Germline loops: CDR1 SGHDN, CDR2 FVKESK. V was trimmed by 5 bases and J by 6 bases, leaving 10 bases between them. This CDR3 contains 12 residues. DNA of the CDR3: TGTGCCAGCAGCTTCTCAGGGAATGGCTACACCTTC. Translated, it gives CASSFSGNGYTF.

This clone came up once. This chain uses TRBV6-6 with TRBJ1-2; TRBD1 matches 9 bases. The CDR3 runs 14 residues. The germline gives CDR1 MNHNY, CDR2 SVGAGI (reference sequence). V lost 8 bases, J lost 8 bases, and 12 bases stayed unmatched. CDR3 amino acids: CASHHSGQGIGYTF. CDR3 DNA: TGTGCCAGCCACCACAGTGGACAGGGGATCGGCTACACCTTC.

The genes are TRBV6-1 and TRBJ2-7; D gene ambiguous. Germline V gene data show CDR1 as MNHNS and CDR2 as SASEGT. The CDR3 has 15 residues. V lost 2 bases and J lost 0, with 11 bases in between. The CDR3 sequence: CASSERFASSYEQYF. The CDR3 coding sequence is TGTGCCAGCAGTGAACGATTCGCGAGCTCCTACGAGCAGTACTTC.

This clone turned up a few times. V usage is TRBV7-2 and J usage is TRBJ1-6; no definite D call. The CDR3 length is 15 residues. From germline, CDR1 is SGHTA and CDR2 FQGNSA. V lost 1 base, J lost 7 bases, and 11 bases lay in between. The CDR3 loop reads CASSLDPGGNSPLHF. The DNA of the CDR3 is TGTGCCAGCAGCTTAGATCCGGGAGGGAATTCACCCCTCCACTTT.

The V and J genes are TRBV5-1 and TRBJ1-3, with D hard to call. This CDR3 has 16 residues. The V gene's germline CDR1 is SGHRS and CDR2 YFSETQ. V gave up 0 bases and J gave up 0 bases, with 10 bases separating them. CDR3 protein: CASSLGKTSSGNTIYF. The CDR3 DNA is TGCGCCAGCAGCTTGGGAAAAACGAGCTCTGGAAACACCATATATTTT.

V is TRBV7-9 and J is TRBJ1-2, with a possible D match to TRBD1 (6 bases). Trimming took 1 base from V and 6 from J, leaving 9 bases between them. The V gene's germline CDR1 is SEHNR and CDR2 FQNEAQ (reference sequence). The CDR3 totals 13 residues. CDR3 nucleotides: TGTGCCAGCAGCTTAGAACAGGGACATGGCTACACCTTC. It specifies CASSLEQGHGYTF. The entire variable domain, with the rest obtained from reference TRBV7-9 and TRBJ1-2, is as follows: DTGVSQNPRHKITKRGQNVTFRCDPISEHNRLYWYRQTLGQGPEFLTYFQNEAQLEKSRLLSDRFSAERPKGSFSTLEIQRTEQGDSAMYLCASSLEQGHGYTFGSGTRLTVV.

Note on this clone: Mismatch with germline at one junction end may stem from a read error. The V and J genes are TRBV6-5 and TRBJ1-2, with a tentative D call TRBD1 (6 bases). The CDR3 loop spans 15 amino acids. Germline lookup yields CDR1 MNHEY and CDR2 SVGAGI. This CDR3 reads CATSQGRGWNRGYTF. For the CDR3, the DNA is TGTGCCACCAGTCAGGGGAGGGGCTGGAATAGGGGCTACACCTTC.

The chain employs TRBV27 and TRBJ2-4; 7 bases line up with TRBD1. CDR1 and CDR2 from the germline V gene are MNHEY and SMNVEV (reference sequence). V trimming: 0 bases; J trimming: 13 bases; junction bases outside the gene matches: 6. CDR3 length: 13 residues. The CDR3 here is CASSLSGQHKQYF. The CDR3 DNA reads TGTGCCAGCAGTTTATCGGGACAGCATAAACAGTACTTC.

The chain carries TRBV7-9 and TRBJ1-2; D is uncertain. The CDR3 consists of 12 residues. The V gene lost 4 bases and the J gene lost 8 bases, with 11 bases spanning the gap. Germline V CDR1 and CDR2: SEHNR, FQNEAQ (reference sequence). CDR3 sequence: CASSSKGGGYTF. The CDR3 bases are TGTGCCAGCAGCTCTAAGGGAGGCGGCTACACCTTC.

This chain connects TRBV3-1 (or the pseudogene TRBV3-2) to TRBJ1-6; D is unclear. The CDR3 is 12 amino acids. CDR1 is LGHDT, CDR2 YNNKEL, per germline (reference sequence). Trimming cost V 4 bases and J 10 bases, with 8 bases left between them. The CDR3 coding sequence is TGTGCCAGCAGCCGTCCTAGGTCACCCCTCCACTTT. This translates into CASSRPRSPLHF.